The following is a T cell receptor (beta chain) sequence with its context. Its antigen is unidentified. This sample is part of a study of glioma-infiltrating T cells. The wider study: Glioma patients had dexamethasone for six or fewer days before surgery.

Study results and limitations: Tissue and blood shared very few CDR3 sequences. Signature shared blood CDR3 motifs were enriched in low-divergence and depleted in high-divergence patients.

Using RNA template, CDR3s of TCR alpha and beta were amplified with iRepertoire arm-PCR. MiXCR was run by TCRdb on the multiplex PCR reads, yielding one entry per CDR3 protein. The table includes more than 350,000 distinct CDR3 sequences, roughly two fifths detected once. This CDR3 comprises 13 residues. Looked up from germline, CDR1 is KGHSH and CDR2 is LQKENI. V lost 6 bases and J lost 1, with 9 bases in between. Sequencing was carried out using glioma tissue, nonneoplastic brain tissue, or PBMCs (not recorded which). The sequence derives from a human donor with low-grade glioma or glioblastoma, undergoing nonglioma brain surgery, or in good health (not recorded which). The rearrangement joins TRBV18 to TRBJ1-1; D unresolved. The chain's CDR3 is CASSITENTEAFF. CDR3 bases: TGTGCCAGCTCGATAACAGAGAACACTGAAGCTTTCTTT.